The TCR beta chain described here comes from a study of control samples from healthy donors and cancer patients. Germline V gives CDR1 LNHDA, CDR2 SQIVND (reference sequence). Trimming pared 6 bases from V and 12 bases from J, leaving 15 bases between. The CDR3 runs to 12 residues. The data were produced by immunoSEQ multiplex PCR, yet TCRdb's version contains in-frame clones alone and is incomplete. This sample has 110,000 to 150,000 clones, with just under 95% found just once. The sequence derives from a man aged 55-75 years with colorectal cancer. Sequences were obtained from PBMCs. The chain employs TRBV19 and TRBJ2-1, with D possibly being TRBD1 (5 bases). In DNA, the CDR3 is TGTGCCAGTAGGGATAGGGGCGAGGCGCAGTTCTTC. Its translation: CASRDRGEAQFF.